This T cell receptor beta chain was sequenced for a study of T cells in Graves' hyperthyroidism and ophthalmopathy. Researchers amplified the TCR beta CDR3 regions from RNA transcripts. Using the HTBI primer set, a first-round RT-PCR was run on the TCR CDR3. MiXCR, run by TCRdb on the multiplex PCR reads, gives a single entry per CDR3 protein. Of roughly 510,000 distinct CDR3 sequences in the sample, roughly 45% were seen once. The CDR3 is 11 amino acids. The germline V and J ends were trimmed by 3 bases and 11 bases, with 8 bases remaining between them. CDR1 is SNHLY and CDR2 is FYNNEI in the germline V gene.

This sequence joins TRBV2 and TRBJ1-5; D unresolved. The source of this sequence is an adult woman with Graves' disease, either hyperthyroidism or ophthalmopathy (not recorded which). The sequencing input was peripheral blood or thyroid tissue (not recorded which). The CDR3 sequence is CASSEGRSQHF. The CDR3 region has the DNA TGTGCCAGCAGTGAGGGCAGGTCCCAGCATTTT.